What follows are 19 T cell receptor beta chains derived from one specimen sequenced in a study of T cell repertoires in cytomegalovirus infection. Their antigen targets remain unknown. TCRdb reanalysed the reads using MiXCR and keeps one entry per CDR3 protein. This table has 900,000 to 950,000 distinct CDR3 sequences, approximately 30% appearing once. This sample comprised cultured CD8+ T cells from PBMCs, obtained from culture after CMV antigen stimulation. The receptors here all came from a human donor in good health (CMV status not recorded). Some clones in this sample may be carry-over from other donors' samples.

The chain has TRBV5-5 and TRBJ1-2; a possible D gene is TRBD1 (5 bases). CDR1 SGHKS and CDR2 YYEKEE come from the germline V gene (reference sequence). This CDR3 comprises 11 residues. V lost 3 bases, J lost 12 bases, and 12 bases lay in between. The CDR3 sequence: CASSSQGFDTF. Written as DNA, the CDR3 is TGTGCCAGCAGCTCCCAGGGATTTGACACCTTC.

The rearrangement joins TRBV7-9 to TRBJ2-1, with D perhaps TRBD1 (5 bases). Trimming took off 3 bases at V and 2 bases at J, with 14 bases between the two ends. The CDR3 runs to 16 residues. Per germline, CDR1 SEHNR and CDR2 FQNEAQ (reference sequence). CDR3 coding DNA: TGTGCCAGCAGCTTGAGAGGTCCAGGGCCCTACAATGAGCAGTTCTTC. Its protein product is CASSLRGPGPYNEQFF.

The gene calls are TRBV4-1 and TRBJ2-2, with a weak D call TRBD1 (5 bases). The CDR3 has 16 residues. With 4 bases removed from V and 3 bases from J, the gap between germline ends came to 15 bases. Looked up from germline, CDR1 is MGHRA and CDR2 is YSYEKL. The CDR3 DNA is TGCGCCAGCAGCCCCGTCGCGGACACTTACACCGGGGAGCTGTTTTTT. Translating it yields CASSPVADTYTGELFF.

V and J are TRBV6-6 and TRBJ2-1; D is undetermined. V was pared by 2 bases and J by 0 bases, with 8 bases between. The CDR3 spans 15 residues. Germline V CDR1 and CDR2: MNHNY, SVGAGI (reference sequence). The CDR3 DNA sequence: TGTGCCAGCAGTTACGGGGAAACCTCCTACAATGAGCAGTTCTTC. Its protein is CASSYGETSYNEQFF.

This chain uses TRBV6-2 or TRBV6-3 with TRBJ2-1, with D unclear. Germline CDR1 is MNHEY and CDR2 is SVGEGT. V gave up 2 bases and J gave up 5 bases, with 7 bases separating them. CDR3 length: 13 residues. For the CDR3, the DNA is TGTGCCAGCAGTTACATCCCGAACAATGAGCAGTTCTTC. Translation gives CASSYIPNNEQFF.

The rearrangement joins TRBV19 to TRBJ1-5; no clear D gene. Trimming took 3 bases from V and 2 from J, leaving 17 bases between them. Germline V gene lookup returns CDR1 LNHDA and CDR2 SQIVND (reference sequence). CDR3 length: 17 amino acids. CDR3 amino acids: CASSIIPITVRNQPQHF. CDR3 nucleotide sequence: TGTGCCAGTAGTATTATCCCAATCACCGTCCGCAATCAGCCCCAGCATTTT.

V and J are TRBV6-1 and TRBJ1-2, with D tentatively TRBD1 (6 bases). The CDR3 extends over 15 amino acids. Trimming cost V 4 bases and J 8 bases, with 20 bases left between them. Germline V CDR1 and CDR2: MNHNS, SASEGT. CDR3 DNA sequence: TGTGCCAGCAGTGTTTCGGCAGGGGCAATAAGGGGCTACACCTTC. Its protein is CASSVSAGAIRGYTF.

Note on this clonotype: Mismatch with germline at one junction end may stem from a read error. The genes are TRBV27 and TRBJ2-1; 8 bases match TRBD1. Germline CDR1 and CDR2: MNHEY and SMNVEV (reference sequence). This CDR3 has 17 amino acids. CDR3 in amino acids: CANSSLPTGGYDNEQFF. The DNA for the CDR3 is TGTGCCAACAGTTCCCTTCCCACAGGGGGGTATGACAATGAGCAGTTCTTC.

This clonotype was seen many times. V gene TRBV7-2 combines with J gene TRBJ1-1; the match to TRBD1 covers 12 bases. The trim removed 4 bases at V and 5 bases at J, leaving 11 bases unmatched. The germline V gene has CDR1 SGHTA and CDR2 FQGNSA. The CDR3 extends over 17 amino acids. In nucleotides, the CDR3 is TGTGCCAGCAGCTCCCTCCCGGGACAGGGGGCGAGGACTGAAGCTTTCTTT. Protein: CASSSLPGQGARTEAFF. Full variable domain (outside the CDR3, taken from reference TRBV7-2 and TRBJ1-1): GAGVSQSPSNKVTEKGKDVELRCDPISGHTALYWYRQSLGQGLEFLIYFQGNSAPDKSGLPSDRFSAERTGGSVSTLTIQRTQQEDSAVYLCASSSLPGQGARTEAFFGQGTRLTVV.

This clonotype appeared many times. This sequence joins TRBV7-6 and TRBJ2-3; D gene unclear. Between the trimmed V and J ends, which lost 1 base and 0 bases, there was a span of 5 bases. The CDR3 covers 14 residues. Germline lookup yields CDR1 SGHVS and CDR2 FNYEAQ. Here the CDR3 reads CASSLGRSTDTQYF. The CDR3 DNA reads TGTGCCAGCAGCTTAGGGCGGAGCACAGATACGCAGTATTTT. Combining the CDR3 with reference TRBV7-6 and TRBJ2-3 gives the whole variable domain GAGVSQSPRYKVTKRGQDVALRCDPISGHVSLYWYRQALGQGPEFLTYFNYEAQQDKSGLPNDRFSAERPEGSISTLTIQRTEQRDSAMYRCASSLGRSTDTQYFGPGTRLTVL.

The V call is TRBV27, the J call TRBJ2-5; 8 nucleotides agree with TRBD2. V shed 2 bases, J shed 1 base, and the junction held 6 bases outside the gene matches. The CDR3 length is 16 residues. Germline V gene data show CDR1 as MNHEY and CDR2 as SMNVEV (reference sequence). The CDR3 spells CASSLVAGRFQETQYF. In DNA form, the CDR3 reads TGTGCCAGCAGTTTAGTAGCGGGGAGATTCCAAGAGACCCAGTACTTC.

This clonotype was recorded only once. This clone may be a read error of a much larger clone one base away. The chain couples TRBV7-6 to TRBJ1-2; D uncertain. Trimming pared 5 bases from V and 0 bases from J, leaving 16 bases between. This CDR3 spans 16 amino acids. Germline V CDR1 and CDR2: SGHVS, FNYEAQ. The CDR3 bases are TGTGCCAGCAGCCTAGACTCGACTCTAGCTAACTATGGCTACACCTTC. Its protein is CASSLDSTLANYGYTF.

This clonotype has a handful of counts. V is TRBV25-1 and J is TRBJ1-2; D is perhaps TRBD1 (5 bases). The CDR3 consists of 13 residues. The V end was cut by 5 bases, the J end by 4 bases, with 11 bases between. Germline assignment: CDR1 MGHDK and CDR2 SYGVNS. CDR3 sequence (DNA): TGTGCCAGCAGTTTTGGGGGGACCTATGGCTACACCTTC. Encoded protein: CASSFGGTYGYTF.

The chain has TRBV27 and TRBJ1-1; possible D gene TRBD1, 5 bases. The CDR3 consists of 17 residues. Germline V gene sequence: CDR1 MNHEY, CDR2 SMNVEV (reference sequence). The V end was cut by 4 bases, the J end by 6 bases, with 24 bases between. The CDR3 sequence is CASSSTRIPGRKAEAFF. The CDR3 DNA reads as TGTGCCAGCAGTTCCACCAGAATCCCGGGGCGAAAGGCTGAAGCTTTCTTT.

The V call is TRBV15, the J call TRBJ1-4; D remains unclear. The CDR3 is made up of 15 amino acids. V lost 3 bases and J lost 0, with 8 bases in between. CDR1 is LNHNV and CDR2 is YYDKDF in the germline V gene (reference sequence). The CDR3 here is CATSSEVATNEKLFF. CDR3 nucleotides: TGTGCCACCAGCAGTGAAGTTGCAACTAATGAAAAACTGTTTTTT.

This clonotype has only a few counts. The gene calls are TRBV10-2 and TRBJ1-2; D remains unclear. This CDR3 has 11 residues. Looked up from germline, CDR1 is WSHSY and CDR2 is SAAADI. V lost 3 bases, J lost 13 bases, and 12 bases lay in between. CDR3 loop: CASSDSLGCTF. The CDR3, as DNA: TGCGCCAGCAGTGATTCACTGGGGTGCACCTTC.

The V gene is TRBV12-3 or TRBV12-4, the J gene TRBJ1-1; 8 bases match TRBD1. CDR3 size: 13 residues. J was trimmed by 2 bases and V by 7 bases; bases with no gene match: 3. As DNA, the CDR3 is TGTGCCAGCAACGGACAGGGCAACACTGAAGCTTTCTTT. This translates into CASNGQGNTEAFF.

The table lists this clonotype with a count of one. The rearrangement uses TRBV19 and TRBJ1-5; D uncertain. Germline V CDR1 and CDR2: LNHDA, SQIVND (reference sequence). Trimming shortened V by 5 bases and J by 4 bases, and 15 bases separated the two germline ends. The CDR3 spans 15 residues. The CDR3 DNA sequence: TGTGCCAGTAGTCCCGTTTCGGGAGCAAATCAGCCCCAGCATTTT. It is translated as CASSPVSGANQPQHF.

With regard to this clonotype: A read error may produce the germline difference seen at one junction end. The V and J genes are TRBV7-3 and TRBJ1-5; tentatively, D is TRBD1 (5 bases). The CDR3 contains 14 residues. CDR1 and CDR2 (germline): SGHTA, FQGTGA. CDR3 DNA sequence: TGTGCCAGCAGTGGGGGGGGTCGAAATCAGCCCCGGCATTTT. This sequence encodes CASSGGGRNQPRHF.